This passage covers 26 T cell receptor beta chains from one sample sequenced in a study of tumor-infiltrating lymphocytes in localized non-small cell lung cancer. Some clones are missing from TCRdb's copy, which holds only in-frame ones; the method was immunoSEQ multiplex PCR. Here the sample spans about 14,000 clones, about 70% being singletons. The sequenced material came from lung tumor tissue. These receptors were taken from a human donor with non-small cell lung cancer.

This chain connects TRBV10-3 to TRBJ2-4, with unresolved D. V was shortened by 2 bases and J by 0 bases, with 11 bases between the two germline ends. The germline gives CDR1 ENHRY, CDR2 SYGVKD. This CDR3 region has 16 residues. The CDR3 nucleotides read TGTGCCATCAGTGAGGTGGCAGAACTAGCCAAAAACATTCAGTACTTC. Its protein product is CAISEVAELAKNIQYF.

The rearrangement joins TRBV6-6 to TRBJ2-7, with D perhaps assigned TRBD1 or TRBD2 (5 bases each). This CDR3 contains 13 residues. CDR1 and CDR2 (germline): MNHNY, SVGAGI (reference sequence). V gave up 0 bases and J gave up 7 bases, with 10 bases separating them. CDR3 protein: CASSYSGVGEQYF. CDR3 coding DNA: TGTGCCAGCAGTTACTCGGGGGTGGGGGAGCAGTACTTC.

This clone was seen only a few times. As DNA, the CDR3 is TGTGCCAGCAGCCCGATACTAGCGGGGGGGCCCGGTGAGCAGTTCTTC. Residues: CASSPILAGGPGEQFF. This rearrangement joins TRBV7-2 to TRBJ2-1; 13 nucleotides align to TRBD2. The junction had 10 bases not matched to a gene; V was cut back by 5 bases and J by 9 bases. There are 16 residues in the CDR3. Germline assignment: CDR1 SGHTA and CDR2 FQGNSA. Full variable domain (missing parts from reference TRBV7-2 and TRBJ2-1): GAGVSQSPSNKVTEKGKDVELRCDPISGHTALYWYRQSLGQGLEFLIYFQGNSAPDKSGLPSDRFSAERTGGSVSTLTIQRTQQEDSAVYLCASSPILAGGPGEQFFGPGTRLTVL.

The J gene is TRBJ1-4, the V gene TRBV5-1; the D is unclear. CDR3 size: 14 residues. Germline V gene sequence: CDR1 SGHRS, CDR2 YFSETQ. V gave up 0 bases and J gave up 8 bases, with 11 bases separating them. The CDR3 nucleotides read TGCGCCAGCAGCTTGGACAGTCCCCCAGAAAAACTGTTTTTT. Translated, it gives CASSLDSPPEKLFF.

J is TRBJ2-3 and V is TRBV28; 9 bases are shared with TRBD1. Looked up from germline, CDR1 is MDHEN and CDR2 is SYDVKM. V lost 7 bases, J lost 2 bases, and 4 bases stayed unmatched. The CDR3 extends over 14 amino acids. CDR3 coding DNA: TGTGCCAGCACCAAACAGGGGGCCACAGATACGCAGTATTTT. Translated: CASTKQGATDTQYF.

The chain couples TRBV18 to TRBJ2-2; the D gene is possibly TRBD1 (6 bases). Trimming cost V 5 bases and J 2 bases, with 12 bases left between them. The CDR3 spans 15 residues. The germline gives CDR1 KGHSH, CDR2 LQKENI. CDR3 nucleotides: TGTGCCAGCTCAGGCGCAGGGGTTAACACCGGGGAGCTGTTTTTT. Translated, it gives CASSGAGVNTGELFF.

This chain connects TRBV5-1 to TRBJ1-2; D may be TRBD1 (6 bases). This CDR3 has 13 amino acids. Deletions cut 1 base from V and 5 bases from J, with 9 bases between. CDR1 is SGHRS, CDR2 YFSETQ, per germline. Written as DNA, the CDR3 is TGCGCCAGCAGCTTGATTCAGGGGTATGGCTACACCTTC. This translates into CASSLIQGYGYTF.

The chain carries TRBV7-2 and TRBJ1-5; 10 nucleotides agree with TRBD1. Looked up from germline, CDR1 is SGHTA and CDR2 is FQGNSA. J was trimmed by 3 bases and V by 4 bases; bases with no gene match: 9. CDR3 length equals 17 residues. In nucleotides, the CDR3 is TGTGCCAGCAGCTCCGGACAGGGGGGGCACCTCAATCAGCCCCAGCATTTT. It yields the protein CASSSGQGGHLNQPQHF.

This rearrangement joins TRBV2 to TRBJ2-1; 11 bases map to TRBD2. The CDR3 loop spans 15 amino acids. V lost 2 bases, J lost 5 bases, and 2 bases stayed unmatched. Per germline, CDR1 SNHLY and CDR2 FYNNEI. CDR3 sequence reads: CASSEQTSGDNEQFF. The CDR3 DNA follows: TGTGCCAGCAGTGAACAGACTAGCGGGGACAATGAGCAGTTCTTC. Together with reference TRBV2 and TRBJ2-1, the CDR3 gives the full variable domain: EPEVTQTPSHQVTQMGQEVILRCVPISNHLYFYWYRQILGQKVEFLVSFYNNEISEKSEIFDDQFSVERPDGSNFTLKIRSTKLEDSAMYFCASSEQTSGDNEQFFGPGTRLTVL.

The rearrangement links TRBV7-3 to TRBJ2-2; 7 positions agree with TRBD2. The trim removed 5 bases at V and 0 bases at J, leaving 9 bases unmatched. Germline loops: CDR1 SGHTA, CDR2 FQGTGA. The CDR3 is made up of 17 amino acids. The CDR3 sequence: CASSQSGAGSNTGELFF. In DNA form, the CDR3 reads TGTGCCAGCAGCCAAAGCGGGGCCGGTTCGAACACCGGGGAGCTGTTTTTT. Combining the CDR3 with reference TRBV7-3 and TRBJ2-2 gives the whole variable domain GAGVSQTPSNKVTEKGKYVELRCDPISGHTALYWYRQSLGQGPEFLIYFQGTGAADDSGLPNDRFFAVRPEGSVSTLKIQRTERGDSAVYLCASSQSGAGSNTGELFFGEGSRLTVL.

The chain uses TRBV5-1 and TRBJ2-7, with no clear D. CDR1 and CDR2 from the germline V gene are SGHRS and YFSETQ. The ends were cut back, 4 bases at V and 3 bases at J, with 5 bases in the middle. This CDR3 region has 11 residues. CDR3 sequence: CASSNGYEQYF. Written as DNA, the CDR3 is TGCGCCAGCAGCAATGGCTACGAGCAGTACTTC.

The chain is built from TRBV7-8 and TRBJ2-5, with 9 bases fitting TRBD1. Looked up from germline, CDR1 is SGHVS and CDR2 is FQNEAQ. The CDR3 sequence is 16 residues long. After removal of 4 bases from V and 5 bases from J, the junction contained 11 bases not matched to a gene. CDR3 in amino acids: CASSSWGQGGGETQYF. The DNA of the CDR3 is TGTGCCAGCAGCTCCTGGGGACAGGGAGGAGGGGAGACCCAGTACTTC.

J is TRBJ2-1 and V is TRBV7-2, with TRBD1 identical over 11 bases. The CDR3 covers 16 residues. Germline CDR1 is SGHTA and CDR2 is FQGNSA. The J segment lost 6 bases and the V segment lost 4 bases, leaving 8 bases of the junction unmatched. The CDR3 loop is CASSSDRDRGGNEQFF. The CDR3 nucleotides are TGTGCCAGCAGCTCGGACCGGGACAGGGGGGGCAATGAGCAGTTCTTC.

A word on this clone: Other DNA sequences of this sample code for an identical CDR3. The rearrangement joins TRBV6-5 to TRBJ2-7, with 7 bases aligning to TRBD1. The CDR3 contains 14 residues. Per the germline V gene, CDR1 is MNHEY and CDR2 is SVGAGI. V trimming: 5 bases; J trimming: 3 bases; junction bases outside the gene matches: 7. The CDR3 DNA reads TGTGCCAGCAGTCGCGACAGGGAAGGCTACGAGCAGTACTTC. Encoded protein: CASSRDREGYEQYF.

CDR3 in DNA: TGTGCCACCAGCAGAGAAAGGCGTAATCAGCCCCAGCATTTT. Amino acids: CATSRERRNQPQHF. The chain employs TRBV15 and TRBJ1-5; the D is unclear. Trimming removed 0 bases from V and 4 bases from J, with 7 bases in between. This CDR3 has 14 residues. Germline CDR1 is LNHNV and CDR2 is YYDKDF (reference sequence).

This chain uses TRBV6-1 with TRBJ1-5, with unresolved D. Germline V lookup: CDR1 MNHNS, CDR2 SASEGT. There are 17 residues in the CDR3. Between the trimmed V and J ends, which lost 0 bases and 3 bases, there was a span of 15 bases. The CDR3 reads CASSEALPGLPNQPQHF. The CDR3 nucleotides are TGTGCCAGCAGTGAAGCGCTTCCCGGACTGCCCAATCAGCCCCAGCATTTT.

The genes are TRBV11-2 and TRBJ2-7; tentatively, D is TRBD1 (5 bases). The V and J ends lost 4 bases and 3 bases respectively, with 13 bases between them. CDR1 SGHAT and CDR2 FQNNGV come from the germline V gene. This CDR3 region has 14 residues. The CDR3 DNA is TGTGCCAGCAGCTCTCTATGGGGCAACTACGAGCAGTACTTC. This sequence encodes CASSSLWGNYEQYF. Filled out from reference TRBV11-2 and TRBJ2-7, the complete variable domain reads EAGVAQSPRYKIIEKRQSVAFWCNPISGHATLYWYQQILGQGPKLLIQFQNNGVVDDSQLPKDRFSAERLKGVDSTLKIQPAKLEDSAVYLCASSSLWGNYEQYFGPGTRLTVT.

This clone was counted a single time. The chain links TRBV12-5 to TRBJ2-5, with 12 bases that match TRBD2. CDR3 length: 18 residues. Germline trimming cut 2 bases from V and 5 bases from J; bases unmatched to any gene: 12. The germline CDR1 and CDR2 sequences are LGHNT and FRNRAP. The CDR3 spells CASGLNKDGTSGRETQYF. CDR3 coding DNA: TGTGCTAGTGGTTTGAACAAAGACGGGACTAGCGGGCGGGAGACCCAGTACTTC.

A few counts support this clone. The V call is TRBV7-9, the J call TRBJ2-2; D gene ambiguous. The V gene lost 0 bases and the J gene lost 7 bases, with 15 bases spanning the gap. CDR1 and CDR2 (germline): SEHNR, FQNEAQ (reference sequence). This CDR3 spans 16 amino acids. CDR3 DNA sequence: TGTGCCAGCAGCTTAGCGCTCGGGCTTTCGCTCGGGGAGCTGTTTTTT. Amino acid sequence: CASSLALGLSLGELFF.

This chain connects TRBV6-4 to TRBJ1-5, with TRBD1 matching over 8 bases. With 5 bases clipped from V and 6 bases from J, the junction kept 3 bases outside the gene matches. The CDR3 is made up of 13 amino acids. Germline loops: CDR1 MRHNA, CDR2 SNTAGT. This chain's CDR3 is CASSPQGGQPQHF. The CDR3 DNA reads TGTGCCAGCAGTCCACAGGGGGGTCAGCCCCAGCATTTT.

This clone was seen once. CDR3 in DNA: TGTGCCAGCAGTTTTGCGAGGCGGTTTAACTATGGCTACACCTTC. Protein sequence: CASSFARRFNYGYTF. J is TRBJ1-2 and V is TRBV27, with D unclear. Germline CDR1 MNHEY, CDR2 SMNVEV (reference sequence). CDR3 length: 15 amino acids. Trimming took off 3 bases at V and 1 base at J, with 12 bases between the two ends.

This clone was seen a handful of times. The rearrangement uses TRBV29-1 and TRBJ2-7; TRBD1 aligns across 10 bases. Germline lookup yields CDR1 SQVTM and CDR2 ANQGSEA. This CDR3 has 17 amino acids. The V gene end was trimmed by 0 bases and the J gene end by 0 bases; junction bases not matched to a gene: 8. The CDR3 nucleotides read TGCAGCGTTGAAGATGAGGGCCGGACAGGGGGCTCCTACGAGCAGTACTTC. Translation gives CSVEDEGRTGGSYEQYF.

The chain uses TRBV27 and TRBJ2-3; D ambiguous. The CDR3 is made up of 13 amino acids. V was shortened by 0 bases and J by 4 bases, with 5 bases between the two germline ends. Germline values: CDR1 MNHEY, CDR2 SMNVEV (reference sequence). CDR3 in amino acids: CASSLSEPDTQYF. CDR3 coding DNA: TGTGCCAGCAGTTTATCAGAACCAGATACGCAGTATTTT.

The CDR3 protein is CASSEKGTGNQPQHF. The CDR3 DNA reads as TGTGCCAGCAGTGAAAAGGGGACGGGCAATCAGCCCCAGCATTTT. The rearrangement links TRBV2 to TRBJ1-5, with D maybe TRBD1 (5 bases). The germline gives CDR1 SNHLY, CDR2 FYNNEI. The CDR3 is 15 residues long. The V end lost 2 bases, the J end lost 2 bases, and 10 bases lay between the germline ends.

The rearrangement links TRBV29-1 to TRBJ2-7, with 10 positions matching TRBD1. This CDR3 has 12 residues. The V and J ends lost 7 bases and 6 bases, in that order; junction bases with no gene match: 6. The V gene's germline CDR1 is SQVTM and CDR2 ANQGSEA. The CDR3 spells CSARQGAAEQYF. In DNA, the CDR3 is TGCAGCGCTCGACAGGGGGCGGCCGAGCAGTACTTC.

This clone was recorded a few times. The genes are TRBV19 and TRBJ1-4, with D unresolved. The CDR3 has 15 amino acids. V lost 5 bases and J 0 bases, leaving 10 bases between the germline ends. Germline CDR1 LNHDA, CDR2 SQIVND (reference sequence). In nucleotides, the CDR3 is TGTGCCAGTAGTCCACGGGGTTCAACTAATGAAAAACTGTTTTTT. Amino acids: CASSPRGSTNEKLFF.